This passage covers 13 T cell receptor beta chains from one sample sequenced in a study of blood T cells in healthy people across ages. Primers used in a second PCR of about 6 to 12 cycles were a sample-barcoded 5' primer and a J-beta primer mix. Each CDR3 protein gets one entry after TCRdb re-called the 5' RACE reads with MiXCR. The table has around 700,000 distinct CDR3 sequences, 20% to 25% seen once. This sample was shared with a second study, whose subject was T cells of mothers and their children.

The sequenced sample was blood. The receptor set was obtained from a boy aged 10-17 years in good health.

The genes are TRBV19 and TRBJ1-2; 10 bases map to TRBD1. The germline V gene has CDR1 LNHDA and CDR2 SQIVND (reference sequence). The CDR3 has 19 amino acids. V shed 5 bases, J shed 8 bases, and the junction held 23 bases outside the gene matches. The CDR3 coding sequence is TGTGCCAGTAGTCCCGGGACAGGGGAGGCTTACGTGCTGGCATCCGGCTACACCTTC. Translated, it gives CASSPGTGEAYVLASGYTF.

This clonotype was found a few times. This chain links TRBV29-1 with TRBJ2-5; 8 positions agree with TRBD1. After removal of 1 base from V and 1 base from J, the junction contained 2 bases not matched to a gene. Germline assignment: CDR1 SQVTM and CDR2 ANQGSEA. This CDR3 has 14 residues. The CDR3 DNA follows: TGCAGCGTTGAAGCAGGGACAGGCCAAGAGACCCAGTACTTC. Translated: CSVEAGTGQETQYF.

About this clonotype itself: Sequence at one end of the junction differs from germline and may be a read error. The chain links TRBV24-1 to TRBJ2-1; 8 bases match TRBD2. The germline CDR1 and CDR2 sequences are KGHDR and SFDVKD. CDR3 size: 15 residues. The CDR3, as DNA: TGCGCCACCAGTGATTCAGCGGGAGTCACGGGGGAGCAGTTCTTC. Protein: CATSDSAGVTGEQFF.

The chain employs TRBV7-9 and TRBJ2-7, with D possibly TRBD1 on 6 matching bases. Trimming took off 5 bases at V and 3 bases at J, with 17 bases between the two ends. Germline V CDR1 and CDR2: SEHNR, FQNEAQ (reference sequence). The CDR3 is 15 residues long. CDR3 sequence reads: CASSLGDTTFYEQYF. The CDR3 DNA sequence: TGTGCCAGCAGCCTGGGGGACACTACCTTCTACGAGCAGTACTTC.

This clonotype has just a few counts. The rearrangement links TRBV28 to TRBJ1-5; D perhaps matches TRBD1 (5 bases). V was shortened by 0 bases and J by 7 bases, with 13 bases between the two germline ends. The CDR3 sequence is 15 residues long. Germline V gives CDR1 MDHEN, CDR2 SYDVKM. The CDR3 DNA sequence: TGTGCCAGCAGTTTATGGGGGGAGCCCGACCAGCCCCAGCATTTT. Amino acid sequence: CASSLWGEPDQPQHF.

The chain joins TRBV29-1 to TRBJ2-1, with D perhaps matching TRBD2 (5 bases). Looked up from germline, CDR1 is SQVTM and CDR2 is ANQGSEA. This CDR3 is built from 13 residues. V was cut by 3 bases and J by 4 bases, with 10 bases left in between. The CDR3 region has the DNA TGCAGCGTTGATGACTATTCTTACAATGAGCAGTTCTTC. Protein product: CSVDDYSYNEQFF.

The rearrangement links TRBV20-1 to TRBJ1-2, with 7 bases that match TRBD1. Losses at the gene ends were 5 bases for V and 0 bases for J; bases not matched to a gene: 9. The germline V gene has CDR1 DFQATT and CDR2 SNEGSKA (reference sequence). The CDR3 has 15 amino acids. The CDR3 nucleotides are TGCAGTGCTTACGGACAGGCCGAGACTAACTATGGCTACACCTTC. This sequence encodes CSAYGQAETNYGYTF.

The CDR3 reads CASSLVSSGDVELFF. CDR3 nucleotides: TGTGCCAGCAGCTTAGTCTCCAGCGGGGACGTGGAGCTGTTTTTT. The chain joins TRBV7-3 to TRBJ2-2, with TRBD2 identical over 7 bases. The V gene's germline CDR1 is SGHTA and CDR2 FQGTGA. The CDR3 sequence is 15 residues long. V shed 2 bases and J 10 bases; nucleotides not matched to a gene: 10.

A few counts support this clonotype. One end of the junction is discordant with germline, which a read error may explain. The rearrangement links TRBV3-1 to TRBJ1-3, with TRBD1 as a possible D gene (6 bases). The CDR3 spans 15 residues. Germline assignment: CDR1 LGHDT and CDR2 YNNKEL (reference sequence). The CDR3, as DNA: TGTGCCTGCAGCCTCGACTGGACAGATGGAAACACCATATATTTT. The encoded protein is CACSLDWTDGNTIYF.

The rearrangement uses TRBV6-1 and TRBJ2-6; perhaps TRBD1 as D (7 bases). V was shortened by 6 bases and J by 2 bases, with 11 bases between the two germline ends. Germline V gene lookup returns CDR1 MNHNS and CDR2 SASEGT. CDR3 length: 15 amino acids. The chain's CDR3 is CASRTGEAGANVLTF. The CDR3 region has the DNA TGTGCCAGCAGAACAGGGGAGGCTGGGGCCAACGTCCTGACTTTC.

The chain joins TRBV20-1 to TRBJ2-1; perhaps TRBD1 as D (6 bases). Trimming shortened V by 6 bases and J by 4 bases, and 19 bases separated the two germline ends. Germline V gene sequence: CDR1 DFQATT, CDR2 SNEGSKA (reference sequence). This CDR3 is 15 amino acids long. DNA of the CDR3: TGCAGTGCATACTCCGGGGCAGGGGATTACAATGAGCAGTTCTTC. Amino acids: CSAYSGAGDYNEQFF.

This clonotype was seen a handful of times. J is TRBJ2-2 and V is TRBV27; D assignment may be TRBD1 or TRBD2 (5 bases each). The CDR3 extends over 15 amino acids. The germline V gene has CDR1 MNHEY and CDR2 SMNVEV (reference sequence). Trimming shortened V by 5 bases and J by 6 bases, and 16 bases separated the two germline ends. Here the CDR3 DNA reads TGTGCCAGCAGTCCCTTGGGACGGAAGCCCGGGGAGCTGTTTTTT. Protein product: CASSPLGRKPGELFF.

The chain uses TRBV20-1 and TRBJ2-3; a possible D gene is TRBD1 (6 bases). Deletions cut 5 bases from V and 1 base from J, with 10 bases between. Germline V CDR1 and CDR2: DFQATT, SNEGSKA (reference sequence). The CDR3 extends over 13 amino acids. The CDR3 sequence: CSAFRTGTDTQYF. CDR3 nucleotides: TGCAGTGCTTTCCGGACAGGCACAGATACGCAGTATTTT.